The next 28 T cell receptor beta chains were all read from a single sample in a study of blood T cell repertoires in COVID-19. Measured with immunoSEQ multiplex PCR; TCRdb has only the in-frame clones, and not every one. The sample has 150,000 to 200,000 clones; approximately 81% are singletons. The sequenced material came from peripheral blood. These receptor sequences come from a woman aged 50 to 65 with COVID-19, enrolled during active disease.

This clone was found once. The chain couples TRBV6-5 to TRBJ1-1, with a weak D call TRBD1 (5 bases). The germline V and J ends were trimmed by 4 bases and 7 bases, with 16 bases remaining between them. Germline V gene lookup returns CDR1 MNHEY and CDR2 SVGAGI. The CDR3 is made up of 14 amino acids. CDR3 loop: CASSSHSLGGEAFF. The CDR3 nucleotides read TGTGCCAGCAGTTCCCATAGTTTGGGGGGTGAAGCTTTCTTT.

The rearrangement joins TRBV6-6 to TRBJ1-6, with D unresolved. Trimming took off 6 bases at V and 0 bases at J, with 12 bases between the two ends. Germline values: CDR1 MNHNY, CDR2 SVGAGI (reference sequence). CDR3 length equals 16 residues. This chain's CDR3 is CASSSSGSSYNSPLHF. The CDR3 nucleotides read TGTGCCAGCAGCTCCTCTGGGAGCTCCTATAATTCACCCCTCCACTTT.

This chain uses TRBV5-4 with TRBJ2-7; no reliable D call. The CDR3 spans 10 residues. Trimming left V 4 bases short and J 6 bases short, with 5 bases between. CDR1 is SGHNT and CDR2 is YYREEE in the germline V gene (reference sequence). CDR3 region: CASSHIEQYF. In nucleotides, the CDR3 is TGTGCCAGCAGCCACATCGAGCAGTACTTC.

The chain employs TRBV18 and TRBJ1-2; 9 bases align to TRBD1. The V segment lost 2 bases and the J segment 0 bases; nucleotides outside the gene matches: 7. Germline CDR1 reads KGHSH; CDR2 reads LQKENI. This CDR3 has 17 residues. CDR3 sequence (DNA): TGTGCCAGCTCACCAATATGGACAGGGGAAGCTAACTATGGCTACACCTTC. Its translation is CASSPIWTGEANYGYTF.

This chain uses TRBV29-1 with TRBJ2-1; TRBD1 might be the D (5 bases). Trimming stripped 2 bases from V and 6 bases from J, with 11 bases between. Germline V lookup: CDR1 SQVTM, CDR2 ANQGSEA. CDR3 size: 13 residues. The CDR3 here is CSVETQGCNEQFF. DNA for the CDR3: TGCAGCGTTGAAACCCAGGGTTGCAATGAGCAGTTCTTC.

CDR3 sequence (DNA): TGTGCCAGCAGTGAATCTACTGTTGTTGACTATGGCTACACCTTC. This translates into CASSESTVVDYGYTF. The chain is built from TRBV25-1 and TRBJ1-2; D gene uncertain. Germline-derived CDR1 and CDR2 are MGHDK and SYGVNS. The CDR3 runs 15 residues. V was shortened by 1 base and J by 3 bases, with 12 bases between the two germline ends.

The rearrangement uses TRBV3-1 (or the pseudogene TRBV3-2) and TRBJ1-4; D remains ambiguous. Germline loops: CDR1 LGHDT, CDR2 YNNKEL (reference sequence). Trimming cost V 1 base and J 5 bases, with 11 bases left between them. The CDR3 extends over 15 amino acids. The CDR3 protein is CASSQVSGPNEKLFF. The CDR3 coding sequence is TGTGCCAGCAGCCAAGTGTCTGGCCCGAATGAAAAACTGTTTTTT.

CDR3 residues: CASATGIGGTEAFF. CDR3 nucleotides: TGTGCCAGCGCCACAGGGATTGGCGGCACTGAAGCTTTCTTT. The chain carries TRBV6-5 and TRBJ1-1; possibly TRBD1 for D (6 bases). The CDR3 is made up of 14 amino acids. V lost 8 bases and J lost 4, with 17 bases in between. CDR1 MNHEY and CDR2 SVGAGI come from the germline V gene.

The chain joins TRBV5-4 to TRBJ1-1; TRBD1 is a possible D gene (6 bases). The length of the CDR3 is 15 residues. Germline CDR1 and CDR2: SGHNT and YYREEE (reference sequence). Trimming cost V 0 bases and J 1 base, with 10 bases left between them. CDR3 in amino acids: CASSLGGQTNTEAFF. CDR3 sequence (DNA): TGTGCCAGCAGCTTGGGGGGACAAACGAACACTGAAGCTTTCTTT.

The chain joins TRBV3-1 (or the pseudogene TRBV3-2) to TRBJ1-4; D may be TRBD1 (6 bases). The V end was cut by 1 base, the J end by 7 bases, with 31 bases between. In germline, CDR1 is LGHDT, CDR2 YNNKEL (reference sequence). The CDR3 runs 21 residues. The CDR3 DNA reads TGTGCCAGCAGCCAAGTAGTAATTACAGGGACAAAGGTGTCACTCGGTGAAAAACTGTTTTTT. Protein product: CASSQVVITGTKVSLGEKLFF.

The chain links TRBV3-1 (or the pseudogene TRBV3-2) to TRBJ2-1, with 11 positions matching TRBD2. The length of the CDR3 is 16 residues. Germline V gene sequence: CDR1 LGHDT, CDR2 YNNKEL (reference sequence). J lost 8 bases, V lost 5 bases, and 11 bases had no gene match. In DNA, the CDR3 is TGTGCCAGCAGCTTCACTCTAGCGGGGGGCCGGGATGAGCAGTTCTTC. The encoded protein is CASSFTLAGGRDEQFF.

The chain links TRBV11-2 to TRBJ2-2, with TRBD2 as a possible D gene (5 bases). Trimming stripped 3 bases from V and 4 bases from J, with 12 bases between. The V gene's germline CDR1 is SGHAT and CDR2 FQNNGV. The CDR3 totals 15 residues. The CDR3 region is CASSFGGLSTGELFF. The CDR3 coding sequence is TGTGCCAGCAGCTTCGGCGGGCTATCCACCGGGGAGCTGTTTTTT.

V is TRBV2 and J is TRBJ2-1, with 12 bases lining up with TRBD2. The CDR3 has 16 amino acids. CDR1 SNHLY and CDR2 FYNNEI come from the germline V gene. Losses at the gene ends were 6 bases for V and 3 bases for J; bases not matched to a gene: 6. CDR3 loop: CASRLKLAGGYNEQFF. The CDR3 DNA sequence: TGTGCCAGCAGACTGAAACTAGCGGGGGGCTACAATGAGCAGTTCTTC.

The chain recombines TRBV5-4 with TRBJ2-3, with D maybe TRBD2 (7 bases). Per the germline V gene, CDR1 is SGHNT and CDR2 is YYREEE (reference sequence). The CDR3 totals 17 residues. V was clipped by 1 base and J by 0 bases, with 15 bases between them. CDR3 sequence reads: CASSLRGAPPSTDTQYF. For the CDR3, the DNA is TGTGCCAGCAGCTTGCGGGGGGCACCACCAAGCACAGATACGCAGTATTTT.

The chain joins TRBV7-8 to TRBJ2-7, with D maybe TRBD1 (6 bases). Germline V gene lookup returns CDR1 SGHVS and CDR2 FQNEAQ. The CDR3 runs to 16 residues. V lost 5 bases, J lost 2 bases, and 19 bases lay in between. The CDR3 region is CASSPPRRDKPYEQYF. CDR3 DNA: TGTGCCAGCAGCCCACCCCGACGGGACAAACCCTACGAGCAGTACTTC.

This sequence joins TRBV25-1 and TRBJ1-6; no clear D gene. Germline-derived CDR1 and CDR2 are MGHDK and SYGVNS. Deletions cut 1 base from V and 11 bases from J, with 9 bases between. The CDR3 runs 13 residues. CDR3 amino acids: CASSEFGRTPLHF. The CDR3 nucleotides read TGTGCCAGCAGTGAATTCGGGAGAACACCCCTCCACTTT.

This clone has just one count. The chain is built from TRBV5-1 and TRBJ2-7, with 9 positions matching TRBD1. V lost 4 bases to trimming and J lost 2 bases; unmatched junction nucleotides: 7. The CDR3 extends over 15 amino acids. Germline V gene data show CDR1 as SGHRS and CDR2 as YFSETQ. CDR3 in DNA: TGCGCCAGCAGCCCACAGACAGGGGGAGCCTACGAGCAGTACTTC. It encodes CASSPQTGGAYEQYF.

The chain uses TRBV28 and TRBJ2-7, with 8 bases aligning to TRBD1. Germline V gives CDR1 MDHEN, CDR2 SYDVKM. Germline trimming cut 6 bases from V and 2 bases from J; bases unmatched to any gene: 3. This CDR3 contains 13 residues. CDR3 nucleotides: TGTGCCAGCAGGAAGGACAGGGCCTACGAGCAGTACTTC. Translation: CASRKDRAYEQYF.

This clone occurred many times. The rearrangement links TRBV7-2 to TRBJ1-3; tentative D call: TRBD1 (5 bases). CDR1 SGHTA and CDR2 FQGNSA come from the germline V gene. V was pared by 4 bases and J by 7 bases, with 20 bases between. This CDR3 has 16 amino acids. The CDR3 DNA is TGTGCCAGCAGCTATTATAGCCGGGCGGAGGGGAACACCATATATTTT. It yields the protein CASSYYSRAEGNTIYF.

The gene calls are TRBV4-2 and TRBJ1-2; 12 bases are shared with TRBD1. Losses at the gene ends were 0 bases for V and 6 bases for J; bases not matched to a gene: 8. The CDR3 sequence is 17 residues long. Germline CDR1 is LGHNA and CDR2 is YNFKEQ. CDR3 DNA: TGTGCCAGCAGCCAAGAATTGGGGGACAGGGGGCTTAATGGCTACACCTTC. Amino acid sequence: CASSQELGDRGLNGYTF.

Only one count was recorded for this clone. The chain is built from TRBV14 and TRBJ1-4; no clear D. Germline CDR1 SGHDN, CDR2 FVKESK. V was shortened by 2 bases and J by 0 bases, with 7 bases between the two germline ends. CDR3 length: 15 residues. The CDR3 DNA follows: TGTGCCAGCAGCCAACAGTACGCAACTAATGAAAAACTGTTTTTT. Translating it yields CASSQQYATNEKLFF.

This clone appeared once. V and J are TRBV6-2 or TRBV6-3 and TRBJ2-7; 12 bases match TRBD2. Germline V gene data show CDR1 as MNHEY and CDR2 as SVGEGT. The CDR3 sequence is 20 residues long. V lost 0 bases to trimming and J lost 0 bases; unmatched junction nucleotides: 12. The CDR3 loop is CASSYSRVILAGGHSYEQYF. The DNA of the CDR3 is TGTGCCAGCAGTTACTCTAGGGTGATACTAGCGGGGGGTCACTCCTACGAGCAGTACTTC.

This rearrangement joins TRBV5-1 to TRBJ2-2; perhaps TRBD1 as D (5 bases). CDR1 and CDR2 from the germline V gene are SGHRS and YFSETQ. The CDR3 has 13 residues. With 0 bases removed from V and 5 bases from J, the gap between germline ends came to 5 bases. The CDR3 protein is CASSLAGTGELFF. The CDR3 DNA is TGCGCCAGCAGCTTGGCAGGGACCGGGGAGCTGTTTTTT.

V usage is TRBV19 and J usage is TRBJ2-3; 8 bases are a match to TRBD2. V shed 3 bases, J shed 1 base, and the junction held 6 bases outside the gene matches. The CDR3 loop spans 16 amino acids. The germline gives CDR1 LNHDA, CDR2 SQIVND (reference sequence). The CDR3 nucleotides are TGTGCCAGTAGTATTTCTGGAGCGGGGGGCACAGATACGCAGTATTTT. Protein: CASSISGAGGTDTQYF.

The rearrangement uses TRBV7-9 and TRBJ2-1, with no clear D. V gave up 2 bases and J gave up 5 bases, with 7 bases separating them. This CDR3 contains 13 residues. CDR1 and CDR2 from the germline V gene are SEHNR and FQNEAQ (reference sequence). In nucleotides, the CDR3 is TGTGCCAGCAGCTTAAGTCAGGACAATGAGCAGTTCTTC. Amino acids: CASSLSQDNEQFF. The whole variable domain, filled in from reference TRBV7-9 and TRBJ2-1, reads DTGVSQNPRHKITKRGQNVTFRCDPISEHNRLYWYRQTLGQGPEFLTYFQNEAQLEKSRLLSDRFSAERPKGSFSTLEIQRTEQGDSAMYLCASSLSQDNEQFFGPGTRLTVL.

CDR3 in amino acids: CASSLGTSNEQFF. CDR3 nucleotides: TGTGCCAGCAGCTTAGGGACTAGCAATGAGCAGTTCTTC. J is TRBJ2-1 and V is TRBV7-2; the match to TRBD2 covers 7 bases. Germline-derived CDR1 and CDR2 are SGHTA and FQGNSA. The V segment lost 1 base and the J segment 6 bases; nucleotides outside the gene matches: 0. The CDR3 sequence is 13 residues long.

The chain combines TRBV5-1 with TRBJ2-7; D possibly corresponds to TRBD2 (6 bases). From germline, CDR1 is SGHRS and CDR2 YFSETQ. The CDR3 consists of 14 residues. V gave up 4 bases and J gave up 1 base, with 12 bases separating them. CDR3 bases: TGCGCCAGCAGCCCCGATGGGGGGTCCTACGAGCAGTACTTC. This translates into CASSPDGGSYEQYF.

This chain links TRBV3-1 (or the pseudogene TRBV3-2) with TRBJ2-3, with 16 nucleotides matching TRBD2. From germline, CDR1 is LGHDT and CDR2 YNNKEL (reference sequence). V shed 4 bases and J 5 bases; nucleotides not matched to a gene: 6. The CDR3 sequence is 17 residues long. The CDR3 DNA reads TGTGCCAGCAGCCGGGGACTAGCGGGGGGGACCTTAGATACGCAGTATTTT. This sequence encodes CASSRGLAGGTLDTQYF.